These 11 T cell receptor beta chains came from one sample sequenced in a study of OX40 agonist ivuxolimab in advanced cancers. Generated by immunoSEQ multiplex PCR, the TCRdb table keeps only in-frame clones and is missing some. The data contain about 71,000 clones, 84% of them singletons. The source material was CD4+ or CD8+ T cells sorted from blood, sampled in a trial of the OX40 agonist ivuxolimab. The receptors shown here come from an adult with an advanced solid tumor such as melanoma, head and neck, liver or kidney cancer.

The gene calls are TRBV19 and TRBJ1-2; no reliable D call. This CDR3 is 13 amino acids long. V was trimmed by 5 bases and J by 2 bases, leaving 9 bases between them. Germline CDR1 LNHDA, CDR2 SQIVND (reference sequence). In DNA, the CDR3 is TGTGCCAGTAGTTCCAGAATAAACTATGGCTACACCTTC. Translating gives CASSSRINYGYTF.

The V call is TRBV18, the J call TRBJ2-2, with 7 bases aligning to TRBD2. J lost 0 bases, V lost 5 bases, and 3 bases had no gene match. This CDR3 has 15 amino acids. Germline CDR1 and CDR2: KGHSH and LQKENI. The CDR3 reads CASSFGLANTGELFF. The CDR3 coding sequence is TGTGCCAGCTCATTCGGACTAGCGAACACCGGGGAGCTGTTTTTT. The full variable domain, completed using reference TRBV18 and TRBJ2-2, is NAGVMQNPRHLVRRRGQEARLRCSPMKGHSHVYWYRQLPEEGLKFMVYLQKENIIDESGMPKERFSAEFPKEGPSILRIQQVVRGDSAAYFCASSFGLANTGELFFGEGSRLTVL.

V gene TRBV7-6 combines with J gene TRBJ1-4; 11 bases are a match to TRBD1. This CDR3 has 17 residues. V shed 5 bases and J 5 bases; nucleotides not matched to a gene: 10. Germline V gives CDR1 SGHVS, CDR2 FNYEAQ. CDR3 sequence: CASSPGQGAYRNEKLFF. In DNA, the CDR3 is TGTGCCAGCAGCCCCGGACAGGGGGCCTATAGAAATGAAAAACTGTTTTTT.

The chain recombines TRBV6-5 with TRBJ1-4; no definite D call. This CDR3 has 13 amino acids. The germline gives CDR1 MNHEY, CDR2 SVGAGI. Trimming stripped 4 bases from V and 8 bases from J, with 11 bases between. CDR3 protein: CASSSSFEEKLFF. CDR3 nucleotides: TGTGCCAGCAGTTCCAGTTTCGAGGAAAAACTGTTTTTT.

The CDR3 is CASSLDFGGAQHF. CDR3 DNA sequence: TGTGCCAGCAGCTTAGACTTCGGGGGGGCCCAGCATTTT. The chain joins TRBV7-2 to TRBJ1-5; D might be TRBD1 (5 bases). Between the trimmed V and J ends, which lost 1 base and 11 bases, there was a span of 12 bases. The germline V gene has CDR1 SGHTA and CDR2 FQGNSA. The CDR3 is 13 residues long.

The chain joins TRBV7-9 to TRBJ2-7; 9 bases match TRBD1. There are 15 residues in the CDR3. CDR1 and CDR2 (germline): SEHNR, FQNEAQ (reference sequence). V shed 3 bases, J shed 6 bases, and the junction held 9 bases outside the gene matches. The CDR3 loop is CASSFSSGTGSEQYF. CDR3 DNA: TGTGCCAGCAGCTTTTCCTCTGGGACAGGGAGCGAGCAGTACTTC.

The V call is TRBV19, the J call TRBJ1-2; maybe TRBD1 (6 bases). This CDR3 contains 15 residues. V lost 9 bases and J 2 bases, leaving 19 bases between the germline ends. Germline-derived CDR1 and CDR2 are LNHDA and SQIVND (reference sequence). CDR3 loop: CASTKGTTGNYGYTF. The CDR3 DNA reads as TGTGCCAGCACAAAGGGGACGACAGGAAACTATGGCTACACCTTC.

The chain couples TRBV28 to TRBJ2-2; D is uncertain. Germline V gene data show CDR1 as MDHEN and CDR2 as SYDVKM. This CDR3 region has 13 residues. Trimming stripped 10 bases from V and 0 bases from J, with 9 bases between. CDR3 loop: CATRRSNTGELFF. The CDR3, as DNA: TGTGCCACCCGACGGTCGAACACCGGGGAGCTGTTTTTT.

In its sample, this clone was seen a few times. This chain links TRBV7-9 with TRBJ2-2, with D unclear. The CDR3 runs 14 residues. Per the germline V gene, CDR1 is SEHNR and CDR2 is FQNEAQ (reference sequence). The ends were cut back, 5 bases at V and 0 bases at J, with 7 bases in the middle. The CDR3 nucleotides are TGTGCCAGCAGCATCCAGCCGAACACCGGGGAGCTGTTTTTT. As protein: CASSIQPNTGELFF.

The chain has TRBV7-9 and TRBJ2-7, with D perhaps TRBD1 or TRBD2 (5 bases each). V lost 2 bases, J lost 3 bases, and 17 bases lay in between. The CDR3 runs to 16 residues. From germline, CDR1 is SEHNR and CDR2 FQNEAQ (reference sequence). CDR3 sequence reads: CASSLLRPGRSYEQYF. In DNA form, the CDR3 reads TGTGCCAGCAGCTTACTACGCCCGGGACGCAGCTACGAGCAGTACTTC.

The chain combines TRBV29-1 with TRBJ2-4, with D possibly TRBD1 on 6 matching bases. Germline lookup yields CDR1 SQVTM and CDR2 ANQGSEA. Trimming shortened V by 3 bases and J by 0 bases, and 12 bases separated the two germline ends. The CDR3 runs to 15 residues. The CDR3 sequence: CSVEGTTLAKNIQYF. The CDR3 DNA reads TGCAGCGTTGAGGGGACAACTTTAGCCAAAAACATTCAGTACTTC.